Sequencing of this T cell receptor beta chain was carried out in a study of blood T cells in healthy people across ages (dated by TCRdb to between 2015 and 2016). Regarding the study in general: In model experiments, template switching captured about one uniquely barcoded TCR beta cDNA molecule for every two T cells. Age-related changes in TCR beta repertoire diversity were measured in the study by deep sequencing normalized with unique cDNA molecular identifiers. Two additional independent replicas of 1 million unique cDNA reads from the same blood draw were analyzed for two donors (one aged 18 to 30 and one aged 80 or older). Donors were grouped into four age groups: young (average 16 years), middle-aged (39), aged (around 60) and long-lived (about 82).

Libraries were prepared through 5' RACE. Sequencing instrument: Illumina HiSeq 2500. The second PCR ran for roughly 7 to 12 cycles and used a J-beta primer mix along with a sample-barcoded 5' primer. Each TCR beta cDNA molecule received a unique molecular identifier from a template-switch 5' adaptor carrying 12 random nucleotides. At least 2.5 million CDR3-containing paired-end reads were obtained from each sample. All of the RNA was converted into first-strand cDNA using the Mint cDNA synthesis kit, with a TRBC-specific oligonucleotide serving as the primer. After uracil-DNA glycosylase treatment, a first 18-cycle PCR used universal primers M1SS and BC2_uni_R on all cDNA. The study's processing was this. For normalization, 1 million high-quality reads were randomly selected from each sample, with every read carrying a distinct molecular identifier. Reads with shared molecular identifiers were discarded instead of being binned into consensus sequences. MiTCR, run with a Q25 quality threshold and the strictest error-elimination algorithm, handled CDR3 identification, clonotype clustering and error correction. A nonparametric unseen species model using Euler transformation provided a lower-bound estimate of total TCR beta diversity. The public reads were reprocessed in TCRdb via fastp at Q25 and MiXCR, keeping in-frame beta chains. Merged by CDR3 protein, the rows form single entries marked with the most common genes and DNA. TCRdb assigned the V and J calls; the authors' analysis was not used. The sample yields around 520,000 distinct CDR3 sequences; roughly a quarter were counted once. Approximately 4% of the sample is in the top ten clones.

Donors were roughly 40 systemically healthy Caucasian individuals from Russia aged roughly 6 to 100 years. Roughly 9 milliliters of peripheral blood were drawn from each donor into EDTA-treated Vacutainer tubes. Ficoll-Paque density-gradient centrifugation was used to isolate PBMCs, with at least 7 million obtained per sample. Total RNA was extracted from PBMCs with Trizol reagent, with at least 6 micrograms obtained per sample. Naive CD45RAhigh/CD27high T cell percentages were measured by flow cytometry on a PBMC aliquot from every donor. Overall results and qualifications from the work: Observed TCR beta diversity correlated strongly with the percentage of naive T cells measured by flow cytometry. As age increased, observed TCR beta diversity per million T cells dropped in a roughly linear way, and a significant reduction was already evident by age about 40. Donor CMV infection status was unknown, potentially confounding age-related changes in expanded clonotypes. Compared with the aged group, more naive CD4+ T cells, fewer expanded clones and increased TCR diversity were shown by the long-lived group, suggesting age selection. Bulk unsorted PBMC profiling prevented conclusive comparison of naive and antigen-experienced compartments. Total diversity estimates from one million sequenced T cells were considered lower bounds and underestimates.

With regard to this clonotype: What antigen it recognizes has not been identified. The sample holds no much larger clone one base away, and base qualities are not on file.

The sample also formed part of further work on T cells of mothers and their children. As that second paper reports: Nine systemically healthy Caucasian individuals, comprising three mothers and their six children, were included as donors. cDNA synthesis consumed the entire amount of extracted RNA, loaded at about 1.5 ug RNA in each 15 ul reaction. In the second PCR, the M1S primer introduced both the sample barcodes and 2-4 random nucleotides. Over 8 million TCR beta CDR3 reads came from each mother, compared with approximately 2.8 million reads from each child. Thymic selection shapes the output of TCR recombination in a similar way in related and unrelated pairs, and inherited differences have a minor effect. Normalized repertoire overlap was always slightly but never significantly higher in related than unrelated mother-child pairs. No persistent microchimeric T cell clones were found, with a detection sensitivity of approximately 100 clones per million clonotypes. To look for features that set related mother-child pairs apart from unrelated individuals, the researchers ran deep NGS to compare the TCR beta repertoires of mothers and children. Mothers averaged roughly 36 +/- 4 years of age and children averaged around 10 +/- 4 years. After adapters were ligated using NEBNext reagents, the libraries underwent 100+100 nt paired-end sequencing on an Illumina HiSeq 2000. To prevent cross-contamination, the mother and child libraries were prepared a month apart and were sequenced in separate runs. Each donor had between 500,000 and 2,000,000 distinct TCR beta clonotypes identified. Naive TCR beta clonotypes were estimated from low-frequency clonotypes matched to each donor's FACS-determined naive share, without sorting.

The receptor was isolated from a boy aged 2 to 10 in good health. Sequenced material: blood.

CDR3 region: CSARDQREGLNEQYF. The bases are TGCAGTGCTAGAGATCAGCGGGAGGGCCTGAACGAGCAGTACTTC. The chain is made from TRBV20-1 and TRBJ2-7; TRBD2 aligns with 10 central bases. From the cysteine up to the phenylalanine, the CDR3 has a length of 15 residues. The CDR3 DNA has 45 bases and is translated from base 1. Here V drops 0 bases and J drops 5 bases, and the junction holds 7 bases not matched to any gene. Per the germline V gene (reference sequence), DFQATT is the CDR1 and SNEGSKA is the CDR2.